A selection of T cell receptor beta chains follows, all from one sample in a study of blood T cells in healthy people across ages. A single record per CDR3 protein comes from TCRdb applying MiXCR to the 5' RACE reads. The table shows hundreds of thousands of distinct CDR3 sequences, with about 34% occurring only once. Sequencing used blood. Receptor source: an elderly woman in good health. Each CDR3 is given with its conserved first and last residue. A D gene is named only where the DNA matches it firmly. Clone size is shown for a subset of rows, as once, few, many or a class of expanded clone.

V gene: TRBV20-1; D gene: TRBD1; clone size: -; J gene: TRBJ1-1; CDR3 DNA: TGCAGTGCTAGCCGGGACAGGGAAGACACTGAAGCTTTCTTT; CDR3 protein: CSASRDREDTEAFF
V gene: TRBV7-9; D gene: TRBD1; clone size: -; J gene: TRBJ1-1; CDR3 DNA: TGTGCCAGCAGCTTCGGACAGGCTCGGACTGAAGCTTTCTTT; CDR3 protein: CASSFGQARTEAFF
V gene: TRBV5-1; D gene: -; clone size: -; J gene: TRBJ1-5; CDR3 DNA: TGCGCCAGCAGCTTGGGACGGGGAAGTGGTCAGCCCCAGCATTTT; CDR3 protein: CASSLGRGSGQPQHF
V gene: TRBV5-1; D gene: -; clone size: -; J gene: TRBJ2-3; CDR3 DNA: TGCGCCAGCAGCCTCGGGACGGAAAAGCCCGGTACGGATTTT; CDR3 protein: CASSLGTEKPGTDF
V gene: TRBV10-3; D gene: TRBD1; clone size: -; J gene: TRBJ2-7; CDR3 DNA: TGTGCCATCAGTGAGTTTTCAGACGCTTGGGACAGGGAGTACGAGCAGTACTTC; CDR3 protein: CAISEFSDAWDREYEQYF
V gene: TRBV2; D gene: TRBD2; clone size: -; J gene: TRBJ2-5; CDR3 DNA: TGTGCCAGCAGGGTGGGACTAGCACAAGAGACCCAGTACTTC; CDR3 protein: CASRVGLAQETQYF
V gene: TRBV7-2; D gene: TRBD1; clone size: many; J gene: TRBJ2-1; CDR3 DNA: TGTGCCAGCAGCTTAGCCAGGGGGCACGGCAATGAGCAGTTCTTC; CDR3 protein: CASSLARGHGNEQFF
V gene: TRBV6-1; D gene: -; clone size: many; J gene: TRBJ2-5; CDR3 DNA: TGTGCCAGCAGTGAGGGCGGGACCCAGTACTTC; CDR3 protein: CASSEGGTQYF
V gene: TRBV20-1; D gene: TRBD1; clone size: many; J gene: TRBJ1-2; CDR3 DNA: TGCAGTGCTCAAGGGACAGGGGAATACGGCTACACCTTC; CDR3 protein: CSAQGTGEYGYTF
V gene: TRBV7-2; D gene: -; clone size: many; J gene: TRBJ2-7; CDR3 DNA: TGTGCCAGCAGCCCGCGGGACAGACTCTACGAGCAGTACTTC; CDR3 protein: CASSPRDRLYEQYF
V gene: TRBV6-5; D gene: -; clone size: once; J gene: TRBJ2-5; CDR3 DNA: TGTGCCAGCAGGCTCGACGTGGGTCAAACCCAGTACTTC; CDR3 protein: CASRLDVGQTQYF
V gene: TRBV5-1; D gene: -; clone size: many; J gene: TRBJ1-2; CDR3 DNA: TGCGCCAGCAGCTTGGGGAGGGCCGCCTATGGCTACACCTTC; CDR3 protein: CASSLGRAAYGYTF
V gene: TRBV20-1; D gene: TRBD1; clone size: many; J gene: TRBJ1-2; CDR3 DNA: TGCAGTGCTAGAGAGCTAGGGACAGGGAGCTATGGCTACACCTTC; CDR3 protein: CSARELGTGSYGYTF
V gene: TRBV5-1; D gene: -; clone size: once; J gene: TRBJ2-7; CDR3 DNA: TGCGCCAGCAGCCACAACGGCTACGAGCAGTACTTC; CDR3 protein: CASSHNGYEQYF
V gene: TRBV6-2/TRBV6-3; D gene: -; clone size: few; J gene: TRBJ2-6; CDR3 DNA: TGTGCCAGCGTTGAGACCCCTGGGGCCAACGTCCTGACTTTC; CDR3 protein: CASVETPGANVLTF
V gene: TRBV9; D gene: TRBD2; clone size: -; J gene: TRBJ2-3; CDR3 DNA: TGTGCCAGCAGCGCCGTAGCGGGAGGAGTAGCAGATACGCAGTATTTT; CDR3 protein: CASSAVAGGVADTQYF
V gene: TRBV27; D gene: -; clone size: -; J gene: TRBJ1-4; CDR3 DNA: TGTGCCAGCGGAAATTTGGCGAGGGGGAAACTGTTTTTT; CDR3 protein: CASGNLARGKLFF
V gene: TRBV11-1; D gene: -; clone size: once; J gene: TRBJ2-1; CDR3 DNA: TGTGCCAGCAGGTCAGTCGACAGGTACAATGAGCAGTTCTTC; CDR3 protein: CASRSVDRYNEQFF
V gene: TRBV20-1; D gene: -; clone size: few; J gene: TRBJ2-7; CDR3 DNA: TGCAGTGCCGCAACGACTACGAGCTCCTACGAGCAGTACTTC; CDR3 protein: CSAATTTSSYEQYF
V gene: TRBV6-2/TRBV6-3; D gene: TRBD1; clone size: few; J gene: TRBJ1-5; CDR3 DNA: TGTGCCAGCAAGGGACAGCCTCACAATCAGCCCCAGCATTTT; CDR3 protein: CASKGQPHNQPQHF
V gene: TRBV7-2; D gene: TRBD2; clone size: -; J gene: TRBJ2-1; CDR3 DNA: TGTGTCCACACGAGGGAGGGCCGGAATGAGCAGTTCTTC; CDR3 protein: CVHTREGRNEQFF
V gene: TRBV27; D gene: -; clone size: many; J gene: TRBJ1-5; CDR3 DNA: TGTGCCAGCAGTTTATTTGGTCAGCCCCAGCATTTT; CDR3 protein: CASSLFGQPQHF
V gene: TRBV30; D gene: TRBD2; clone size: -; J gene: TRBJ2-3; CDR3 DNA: TGTGCCTGGAGTGTGGGGGGGAGAGCATCAGATACGCAGTATTTT; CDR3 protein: CAWSVGGRASDTQYF
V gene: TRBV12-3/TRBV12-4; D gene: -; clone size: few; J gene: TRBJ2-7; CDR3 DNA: TGTGCCAGCAGTCCTTCTCTCTACGAGCAGTACTTC; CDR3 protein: CASSPSLYEQYF
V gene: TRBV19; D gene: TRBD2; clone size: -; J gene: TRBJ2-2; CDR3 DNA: TGTGCCAGTAGTGTCGGGACCGGGGGGGACTTCGCGAACGCCGGGGAGCGGTTTTTT; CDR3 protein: CASSVGTGGDFANAGERFF
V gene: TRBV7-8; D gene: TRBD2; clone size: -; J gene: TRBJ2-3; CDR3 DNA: TGTGCCAGCAGCATGGGGACTAGCGGTCTAAATACGCAGTATTTT; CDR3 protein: CASSMGTSGLNTQYF